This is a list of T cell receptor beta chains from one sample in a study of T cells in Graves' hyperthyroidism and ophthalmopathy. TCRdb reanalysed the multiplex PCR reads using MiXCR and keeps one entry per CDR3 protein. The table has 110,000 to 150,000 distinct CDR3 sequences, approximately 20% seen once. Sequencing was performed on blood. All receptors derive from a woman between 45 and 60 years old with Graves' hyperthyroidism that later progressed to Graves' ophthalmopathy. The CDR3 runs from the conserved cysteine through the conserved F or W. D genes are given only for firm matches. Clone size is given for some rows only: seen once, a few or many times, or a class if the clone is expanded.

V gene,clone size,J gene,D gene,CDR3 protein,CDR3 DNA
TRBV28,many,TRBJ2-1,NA,CASSTLTLTGDSYNEQFF,TGTGCCAGCAGTACCCTTACACTGACAGGAGATTCCTACAATGAGCAGTTCTTC
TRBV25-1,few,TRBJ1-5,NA,CASSNRDSNQPQHF,TGTGCCAGCAGTAACCGGGACAGCAATCAGCCCCAGCATTTT
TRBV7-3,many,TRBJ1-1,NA,CASSLQGFGEAFF,TGTGCCAGCAGCTTGCAGGGGTTCGGTGAAGCTTTCTTT
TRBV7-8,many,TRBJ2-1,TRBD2,CASSLRGLAGGISYNEQFF,TGTGCCAGCAGCTTAAGAGGACTAGCGGGAGGGATTTCCTACAATGAGCAGTTCTTC
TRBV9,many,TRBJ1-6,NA,CASSVREEGGSGSPLHF,TGTGCCAGCAGCGTAAGGGAAGAAGGGGGATCAGGGTCACCCCTCCACTTT
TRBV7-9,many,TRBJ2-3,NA,CASSLVWPTGTDTQYF,TGTGCCAGCAGCTTAGTGTGGCCCACGGGGACAGATACGCAGTATTTT
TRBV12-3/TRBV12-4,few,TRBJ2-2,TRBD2,CASSSGTIKAGELFF,TGTGCCAGCAGTTCCGGGACTATTAAGGCCGGGGAGCTGTTTTTT
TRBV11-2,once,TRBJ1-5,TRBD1,CASSLGQGVLPQHF,TGTGCCAGCAGCTTAGGACAGGGGGTTCTGCCCCAGCATTTT
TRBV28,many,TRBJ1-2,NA,CASSGTDLSYGYTF,TGTGCCAGCAGTGGGACTGATCTCTCCTATGGCTACACCTTC
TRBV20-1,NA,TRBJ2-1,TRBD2,CSALGLAGNEQFF,TGCAGTGCCCTGGGACTAGCGGGAAATGAGCAGTTCTTC
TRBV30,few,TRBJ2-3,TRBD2,CAWSVGGGGQYF,TGTGCCTGGAGTGTTGGGGGGGGTGGGCAGTATTTT
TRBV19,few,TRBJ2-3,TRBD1,CASSIGSTGGWADTQYF,TGTGCCAGTAGTATTGGGAGCACAGGGGGGTGGGCAGATACGCAGTATTTT
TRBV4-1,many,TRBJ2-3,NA,CASSQDKSSSTDTQYF,TGCGCCAGCAGCCAAGATAAATCTAGTAGCACAGATACGCAGTATTTT
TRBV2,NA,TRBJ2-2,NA,CASSEGRANTGELFF,TGTGCCAGCAGTGAGGGCCGAGCGAACACCGGGGAGCTGTTTTTT
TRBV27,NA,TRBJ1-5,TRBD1,CASSLSKDRANQPQHF,TGTGCCAGCAGTTTATCGAAGGACAGGGCTAATCAGCCCCAGCATTTT
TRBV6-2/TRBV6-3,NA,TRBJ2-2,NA,CASSYSWGETTGELFF,TGTGCCAGCAGTTACTCGTGGGGGGAAACCACCGGGGAGCTGTTTTTT
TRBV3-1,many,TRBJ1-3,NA,CASSPNRGPGNTIYF,TGTGCCAGCAGCCCTAATAGGGGTCCCGGAAACACCATATATTTT
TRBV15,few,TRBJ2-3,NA,CATSRDWDTQYF,TGTGCCACCAGCAGAGACTGGGATACGCAGTATTTT
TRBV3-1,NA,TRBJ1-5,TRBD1,CASSQLTGSTDTQHF,TGTGCCAGCAGCCAACTGACAGGGAGTACAGATACGCAGCATTTT
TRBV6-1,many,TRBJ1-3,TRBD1,CASRHRGGNTIYF,TGTGCCAGCAGGCACAGGGGAGGAAACACCATATATTTT
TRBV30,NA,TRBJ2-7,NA,CAWSRSGRDTPEQYF,TGTGCCTGGAGCCGATCAGGGCGGGACACACCAGAGCAGTACTTC
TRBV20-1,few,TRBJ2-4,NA,CSARVVQGRNIQYF,TGCAGTGCTAGAGTAGTGCAGGGGAGAAACATTCAGTACTTC
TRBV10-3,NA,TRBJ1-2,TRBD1,CAINPGQGARTGYTF,TGTGCCATCAACCCGGGACAGGGGGCAAGAACTGGCTACACCTTC
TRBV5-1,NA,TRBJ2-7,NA,CASSLVVAPYEQYF,TGCGCCAGCAGCTTGGTGGTAGCCCCCTACGAGCAGTACTTC
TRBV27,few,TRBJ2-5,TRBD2,CASSLIMAGGPRETQYF,TGTGCCAGCAGTCTTATAATGGCGGGAGGGCCGCGAGAGACCCAGTACTTC